This entry concerns a single T cell receptor beta chain. This sample is drawn from a study of CD8 T cells in Susac syndrome. Losses at the gene ends were 5 bases for V and 4 bases for J; bases not matched to a gene: 5. The CDR3 length is 15 residues. Germline V gene lookup returns CDR1 SNHLY and CDR2 FYNNEI. Reverse transcription of about 0.45 to 1 ug RNA was performed with random hexamers. The amplification used immunoSEQ multiplex PCR on TCR beta CDR3; it spanned 54 Vbeta and 13 Jbeta. TCRdb reprocessed the immunoSEQ multiplex PCR reads via MiXCR and lists one record per CDR3 protein. The table lists 95,000 to 150,000 distinct CDR3 sequences, 96% of them singletons. CD8+ and CD4+ T cells circulating in blood were sequenced for TCR beta.

This chain uses TRBV2 with TRBJ2-3, with 11 nucleotides matching TRBD2. Sequencing was done on a sample of CD4+ T cells from PBMCs. The clonotype comes from a human donor with Susac syndrome. The CDR3 DNA follows: TGTGCCAGCAGTTTGACTAGCGGGACCTCAGATACGCAGTATTTT. Its protein is CASSLTSGTSDTQYF. Using reference TRBV2 and TRBJ2-3 for the parts outside the CDR3, the full variable domain is EPEVTQTPSHQVTQMGQEVILRCVPISNHLYFYWYRQILGQKVEFLVSFYNNEISEKSEIFDDQFSVERPDGSNFTLKIRSTKLEDSAMYFCASSLTSGTSDTQYFGPGTRLTVL.